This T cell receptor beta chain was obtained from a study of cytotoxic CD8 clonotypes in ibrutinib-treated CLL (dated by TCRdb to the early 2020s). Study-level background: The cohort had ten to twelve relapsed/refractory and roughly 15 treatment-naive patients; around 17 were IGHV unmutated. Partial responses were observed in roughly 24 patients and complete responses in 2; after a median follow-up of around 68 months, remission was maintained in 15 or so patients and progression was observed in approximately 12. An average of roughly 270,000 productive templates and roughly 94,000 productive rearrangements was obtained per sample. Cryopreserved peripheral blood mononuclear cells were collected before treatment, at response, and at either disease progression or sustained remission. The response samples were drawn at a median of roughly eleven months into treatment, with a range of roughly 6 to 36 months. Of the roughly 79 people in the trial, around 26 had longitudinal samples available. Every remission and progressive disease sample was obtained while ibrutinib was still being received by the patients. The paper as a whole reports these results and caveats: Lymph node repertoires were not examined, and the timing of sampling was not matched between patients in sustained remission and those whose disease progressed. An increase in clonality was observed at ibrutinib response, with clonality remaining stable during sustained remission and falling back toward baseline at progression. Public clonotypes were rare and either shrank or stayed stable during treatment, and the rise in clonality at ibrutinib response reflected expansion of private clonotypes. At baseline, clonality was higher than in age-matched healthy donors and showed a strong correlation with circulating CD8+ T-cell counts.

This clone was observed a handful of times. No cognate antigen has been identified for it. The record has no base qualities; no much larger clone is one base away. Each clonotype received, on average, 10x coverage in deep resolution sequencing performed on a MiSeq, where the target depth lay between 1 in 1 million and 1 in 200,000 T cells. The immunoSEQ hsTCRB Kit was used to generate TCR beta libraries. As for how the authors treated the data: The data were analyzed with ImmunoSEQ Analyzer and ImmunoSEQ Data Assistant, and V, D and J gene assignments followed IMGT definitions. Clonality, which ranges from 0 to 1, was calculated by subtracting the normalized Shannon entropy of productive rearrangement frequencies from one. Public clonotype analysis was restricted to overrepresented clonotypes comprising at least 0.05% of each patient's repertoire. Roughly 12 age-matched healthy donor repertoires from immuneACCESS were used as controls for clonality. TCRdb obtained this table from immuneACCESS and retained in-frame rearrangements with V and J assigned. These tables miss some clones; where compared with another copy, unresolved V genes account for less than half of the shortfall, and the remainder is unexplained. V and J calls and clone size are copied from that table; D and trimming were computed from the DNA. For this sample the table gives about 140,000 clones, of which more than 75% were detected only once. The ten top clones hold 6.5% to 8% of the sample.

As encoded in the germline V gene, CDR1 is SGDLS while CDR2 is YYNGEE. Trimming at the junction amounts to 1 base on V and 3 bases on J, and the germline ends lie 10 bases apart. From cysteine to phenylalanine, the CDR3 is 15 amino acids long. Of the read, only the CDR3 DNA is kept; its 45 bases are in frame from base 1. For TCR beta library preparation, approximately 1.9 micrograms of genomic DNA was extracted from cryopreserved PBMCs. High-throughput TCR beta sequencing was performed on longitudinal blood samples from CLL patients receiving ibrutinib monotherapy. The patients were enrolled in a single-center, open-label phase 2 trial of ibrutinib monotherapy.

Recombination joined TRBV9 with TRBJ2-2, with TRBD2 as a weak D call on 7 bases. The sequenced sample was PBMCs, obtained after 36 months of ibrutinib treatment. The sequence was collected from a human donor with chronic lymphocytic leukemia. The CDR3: CASSVRGADTGELFF. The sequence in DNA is TGTGCCAGCAGCGTACGGGGGGCGGACACCGGGGAGCTGTTTTTT.